The 19 T cell receptor beta chains presented below share a single source sample, sequenced in a study of blood T cell repertoires in COVID-19. The method was immunoSEQ multiplex PCR; TCRdb's version includes in-frame clones alone and lacks a portion of them. The sample consists of about 260,000 clones, about 89% of them appearing once. The sequenced material came from peripheral blood. The receptors were sampled from a man aged 40-55 years with active or convalescent COVID-19.

The chain employs TRBV11-2 and TRBJ2-1, with D uncertain. V dropped 3 bases and J dropped 10 bases, with 13 bases sitting between them. The germline V gene has CDR1 SGHAT and CDR2 FQNNGV. The length of the CDR3 is 13 residues. DNA for the CDR3: TGTGCCAGCAGCTTTCCCGGCCGCGGAGAGCAGTTCTTC. As protein: CASSFPGRGEQFF.

This chain joins TRBV11-3 and TRBJ2-2, with 7 bases fitting TRBD1. V lost 0 bases and J lost 4; bases outside the gene matches: 5. The CDR3 sequence is 16 residues long. Germline CDR1 reads SGHNT; CDR2 reads YENEEA. The CDR3 sequence: CASSLETHRGTGELFF. The CDR3 bases are TGTGCCAGCAGCTTAGAGACCCACAGGGGCACCGGGGAGCTGTTTTTT.

This rearrangement joins TRBV5-4 to TRBJ2-6; 7 nucleotides align to TRBD1. The CDR3 has 18 residues. J was trimmed by 0 bases and V by 4 bases; bases with no gene match: 10. CDR1 and CDR2 (germline): SGHNT, YYREEE (reference sequence). Here the CDR3 reads CASSLTGRSSSGANVLTF. CDR3 nucleotides: TGTGCCAGCAGCCTGACAGGGCGCTCCAGCTCTGGGGCCAACGTCCTGACTTTC.

The genes are TRBV6-5 and TRBJ2-4; 9 nucleotides line up with TRBD1. V shed 5 bases and J 10 bases; nucleotides not matched to a gene: 3. The CDR3 totals 12 residues. Germline loops: CDR1 MNHEY, CDR2 SVGAGI. The CDR3 spells CASSRQGGIQYF. The CDR3 DNA sequence: TGTGCCAGCAGTAGACAGGGGGGTATTCAGTACTTC.

The count of this clone is one. V and J are TRBV10-3 and TRBJ2-2; 10 positions match TRBD1. CDR3 size: 16 residues. J was trimmed by 4 bases and V by 3 bases; bases with no gene match: 5. The germline V gene encodes CDR1 ENHRY and CDR2 SYGVKD. For the CDR3, the DNA is TGTGCCATCAGTGACTCCAGGACAGGGGGCACCGGGGAGCTGTTTTTT. Protein sequence: CAISDSRTGGTGELFF.

V is TRBV5-1 and J is TRBJ2-3; the D is unclear. The CDR3 spans 15 residues. Germline values: CDR1 SGHRS, CDR2 YFSETQ. The V end lost 2 bases, the J end lost 2 bases, and 12 bases lay between the germline ends. In nucleotides, the CDR3 is TGCGCCAGCAGCTTACCCAGATCCCACACAGATACGCAGTATTTT. This codes for CASSLPRSHTDTQYF.

This chain connects TRBV19 to TRBJ2-7, with 8 bases aligning to TRBD2. The CDR3 length is 13 residues. Trimming at V came to 6 bases and at J to 3 bases, leaving 4 bases not matched to a gene. CDR1 and CDR2 (germline): LNHDA, SQIVND (reference sequence). CDR3: CASSGLADYEQYF. In DNA form, the CDR3 reads TGTGCCAGTAGCGGACTAGCCGACTACGAGCAGTACTTC.

A remark on this clone: The junction departs from germline at one end; a sequencing error may be responsible. CDR3 protein: CASSLGQGKSDF. In nucleotides, the CDR3 is TGTGCCAGCAGCTTAGGTCAGGGAAAGTCGGACTTC. This chain links TRBV11-2 with TRBJ2-7, with D perhaps matching TRBD1 (5 bases). The germline V gene encodes CDR1 SGHAT and CDR2 FQNNGV. The CDR3 has 12 amino acids.

V gene TRBV19 combines with J gene TRBJ1-5, with 9 bases matching TRBD1. The V segment lost 5 bases and the J segment 0 bases; nucleotides outside the gene matches: 2. The CDR3 extends over 15 amino acids. The germline CDR1 and CDR2 sequences are LNHDA and SQIVND (reference sequence). CDR3 protein: CASSSDRGSNQPQHF. CDR3 nucleotides: TGTGCCAGTAGTTCGGACAGGGGTAGCAATCAGCCCCAGCATTTT.

J is TRBJ1-6 and V is TRBV19; no definite D call. Per the germline V gene, CDR1 is LNHDA and CDR2 is SQIVND (reference sequence). V gave up 8 bases and J gave up 9 bases, with 14 bases separating them. The CDR3 runs 13 residues. The CDR3 sequence is CASAAQIGSPLHF. In DNA form, the CDR3 reads TGTGCCAGTGCCGCCCAGATTGGTTCACCCCTCCACTTT.

This clone showed up just once. V and J are TRBV27 and TRBJ2-1; possibly TRBD1 for D (6 bases). The V gene lost 4 bases and the J gene lost 7 bases, with 8 bases spanning the gap. The CDR3 is made up of 12 amino acids. CDR1 MNHEY and CDR2 SMNVEV come from the germline V gene (reference sequence). Here the CDR3 DNA reads TGTGCCAGCAGTTCGGGACAAAATGAGCAGTTCTTC. Residues: CASSSGQNEQFF.

This clone was observed a few times. The chain uses TRBV10-2 and TRBJ1-4; the D is unclear. V shed 6 bases and J shed 4 bases, with 3 bases lying between them. Germline CDR1 reads WSHSY; CDR2 reads SAAADI. The CDR3 spans 11 residues. The CDR3 nucleotides are TGCGCCAGCAGCCTTAATGAAAAACTGTTTTTT. It codes for CASSLNEKLFF.

The genes are TRBV7-6 and TRBJ1-4; perhaps TRBD1 as D (6 bases). This CDR3 comprises 17 residues. V gave up 5 bases and J gave up 12 bases, with 28 bases separating them. Germline CDR1 SGHVS, CDR2 FNYEAQ. The CDR3 loop reads CASSGAFSGQGLGELFF. In DNA form, the CDR3 reads TGTGCCAGCAGCGGGGCCTTCTCGGGACAAGGTTTGGGAGAACTGTTTTTT.

This sequence joins TRBV9 and TRBJ2-7; tentatively, D is TRBD1 (5 bases). V lost 0 bases to trimming and J lost 0 bases, with 13 bases between them. Germline CDR1 SGDLS, CDR2 YYNGEE. This CDR3 has 16 residues. The CDR3 reads CASSVGDTGVSYEQYF. The CDR3 DNA sequence: TGTGCCAGCAGCGTAGGGGATACAGGCGTCTCCTACGAGCAGTACTTC.

The chain uses TRBV20-1 and TRBJ1-2, with D unclear. Trimming pared 3 bases from V and 2 bases from J, leaving 10 bases between. There are 13 residues in the CDR3. Per the germline V gene, CDR1 is DFQATT and CDR2 is SNEGSKA (reference sequence). The CDR3 sequence: CSASSGRNYGYTF. DNA for the CDR3: TGCAGTGCTAGTTCGGGTAGAAACTATGGCTACACCTTC.

The chain couples TRBV3-1 (or the pseudogene TRBV3-2) to TRBJ1-5, with D possibly matching TRBD1 (5 bases). The CDR3 covers 16 residues. V was pared by 1 base and J by 4 bases, with 14 bases between. Germline V gives CDR1 LGHDT, CDR2 YNNKEL (reference sequence). The DNA for the CDR3 is TGTGCCAGCAGCCAAGGGACACCTATAGCAAATCAGCCCCAGCATTTT. Amino acids: CASSQGTPIANQPQHF.

CDR3 sequence: CASSLGQTLSGANVLTF. As DNA, the CDR3 is TGTGCCAGCAGCTTGGGGCAGACACTGTCTGGGGCCAACGTCCTGACTTTC. The chain is built from TRBV5-4 and TRBJ2-6; D is unclear. Per the germline V gene, CDR1 is SGHNT and CDR2 is YYREEE (reference sequence). The V gene lost 0 bases and the J gene lost 1 base, with 11 bases spanning the gap. The CDR3 is 17 residues long. Drawing the rest from reference TRBV5-4 and TRBJ2-6, the complete variable domain is ETGVTQSPTHLIKTRGQQVTLRCSSQSGHNTVSWYQQALGQGPQFIFQYYREEENGRGNFPPRFSGLQFPNYSSELNVNALELDDSALYLCASSLGQTLSGANVLTFGAGSRLTVL.

The chain has TRBV5-1 and TRBJ2-2; 14 bases match TRBD2. Germline V CDR1 and CDR2: SGHRS, YFSETQ. V lost 4 bases to trimming and J lost 1 base; unmatched junction nucleotides: 3. The CDR3 consists of 17 residues. This CDR3 is CASSAGTSGRNTGELFF. The CDR3 nucleotides read TGCGCCAGCAGCGCCGGGACTAGCGGGAGGAACACCGGGGAGCTGTTTTTT.

The rearrangement uses TRBV5-4 and TRBJ1-1; TRBD1 matches at 7 bases. The germline gives CDR1 SGHNT, CDR2 YYREEE (reference sequence). The CDR3 loop spans 17 amino acids. After removal of 4 bases from V and 0 bases from J, the junction contained 12 bases not matched to a gene. DNA of the CDR3: TGTGCCAGCAGCCAAGGGACGGACAGGCGGTTGAACACTGAAGCTTTCTTT. Amino acids: CASSQGTDRRLNTEAFF.